Listed below are T cell receptor beta chains from one sample, sequenced in a study of identical twins. TCRdb re-called the 5' RACE reads through MiXCR, storing one row per CDR3 protein. Counted here are a few hundred thousand distinct CDR3 sequences, about 8.5% occurring once; the ten biggest clones make up 3%. The sample was also reused in another study, on yellow fever vaccine responses in identical twins.

The sample consisted of CD8+ T cells sorted from blood. The receptors come from a woman aged 18-35 years in good health. Each CDR3 is given with its conserved first and last residue. A D gene is named only where the DNA matches it firmly. The size of a clone is reported for some rows only, either as once, few or many, or as a class for expanded clones.

>TRBV2|.|TRBJ2-7|.
CASSAARHEQYF
TGTGCCAGCAGTGCCGCGCGCCACGAGCAGTACTTC
>TRBV7-9|.|TRBJ2-5|few
CASSLVRRDAQETQYF
TGTGCCAGCAGCTTAGTACGGCGGGACGCCCAAGAGACCCAGTACTTC
>TRBV6-2/TRBV6-3|TRBD2|TRBJ2-1|many
CASSAGLNSYNEQFF
TGTGCCAGCAGTGCGGGACTAAACTCCTACAATGAGCAGTTCTTC
>TRBV20-1|TRBD1|TRBJ2-2|.
CSARDLGDRGRNNGELFF
TGCAGTGCTAGAGATTTGGGGGACAGGGGGCGAAATAACGGGGAGCTGTTTTTT
>TRBV12-3/TRBV12-4|.|TRBJ2-7|.
CASSSSPTGRSYEQYF
TGTGCCAGCAGTTCCTCCCCGACAGGGAGGTCCTACGAGCAGTACTTC
>TRBV18|.|TRBJ2-1|many
CASSPPEREQFF
TGTGCCAGCTCACCACCCGAGAGGGAGCAGTTCTTC
>TRBV6-1|TRBD2|TRBJ2-1|.
CASSESLAGYNEQFF
TGTGCCAGCAGTGAATCCCTAGCGGGATACAATGAGCAGTTCTTC
>TRBV11-2|TRBD2|TRBJ2-5|.
CASSLDGGTSGARWTQYF
TGTGCCAGCAGCTTAGATGGGGGGACTAGCGGGGCCAGATGGACCCAGTACTTC
>TRBV12-3/TRBV12-4|TRBD1|TRBJ2-3|many
CASSPRQGRADTQYF
TGTGCCAGCAGTCCCCGACAGGGGCGGGCAGATACGCAGTATTTT
>TRBV21-1|.|TRBJ2-7|.
CASSKAADGPREQYF
TGTGCCAGCAGCAAAGCAGCGGACGGGCCTCGGGAGCAGTACTTC
>TRBV6-2/TRBV6-3|.|TRBJ1-5|many
CASGHEGGSQPQHF
TGTGCCAGCGGACACGAGGGAGGTAGTCAGCCCCAGCATTTT
>TRBV29-1|.|TRBJ2-3|many
CSGGAGIRDTQYF
TGCAGCGGGGGGGCAGGAATACGAGATACGCAGTATTTT
>TRBV7-3|TRBD2|TRBJ2-1|few
CASSFALAGGVPYNEQFF
TGTGCCAGCAGCTTTGCACTAGCGGGGGGTGTGCCCTACAATGAGCAGTTCTTC
>TRBV5-5|TRBD1|TRBJ1-4|few
CASSFGTGLTNEKLFF
TGTGCCAGCAGCTTCGGGACAGGATTAACTAATGAAAAACTGTTTTTT
>TRBV10-3|.|TRBJ2-3|.
CATLGGGPKDTQYF
TGTGCCACTCTAGGGGGGGGGCCGAAAGATACGCAGTATTTT
>TRBV9|TRBD2|TRBJ2-1|few
CASSPRTSGAYNEQFF
TGTGCCAGCAGCCCCCGGACTAGCGGGGCATACAATGAGCAGTTCTTC